One sample yielded the 26 T cell receptor beta chains listed below, sequenced in a study of human thymus T cells. The repertoire was sequenced with immunoSEQ multiplex PCR; TCRdb's copy has only in-frame clones and lacks some. Of roughly 120,000 clones in the sample, around 94% were seen once. Thymic material originated from resections removed in the course of corrective heart surgery. Input material: thymus tissue. The receptors stem from a boy less than two years old with a congenital heart defect but otherwise immunologically healthy.

This chain links TRBV15 with TRBJ1-5; no reliable D call. CDR1 and CDR2 (germline): LNHNV, YYDKDF (reference sequence). This CDR3 comprises 13 residues. Trimming shortened V by 3 bases and J by 11 bases, and 14 bases separated the two germline ends. As DNA, the CDR3 is TGTGCCACCAGCAGGCGGGCCCCCGGGACCCAGCATTTT. It is translated as CATSRRAPGTQHF.

This clone was seen only once. The chain uses TRBV5-1 and TRBJ2-2, with D unresolved. Germline V gives CDR1 SGHRS, CDR2 YFSETQ. The length of the CDR3 is 12 residues. Trimming left V 3 bases short and J 5 bases short, with 5 bases between. The DNA of the CDR3 is TGCGCCAGCAGCTCGGGTACCGGGGAGCTGTTTTTT. Amino acids: CASSSGTGELFF.

As regards this clone: Other nucleotide sequences from this sample produce the same CDR3. J is TRBJ1-1 and V is TRBV28; D not certain. The V gene lost 7 bases and the J gene lost 0 bases, with 6 bases spanning the gap. This CDR3 comprises 12 residues. Germline CDR1 reads MDHEN; CDR2 reads SYDVKM. CDR3 nucleotide sequence: TGTGCCAGCAAGCCGGTGAACACTGAAGCTTTCTTT. Amino acid sequence: CASKPVNTEAFF.

This chain connects TRBV4-3 to TRBJ1-6; no firm D call. This CDR3 has 17 residues. V gave up 0 bases and J gave up 0 bases, with 9 bases separating them. CDR1 LGHNA and CDR2 YSLEER come from the germline V gene. The CDR3 is CASSQDRYSSYNSPLHF. CDR3 bases: TGCGCCAGCAGCCAAGATCGATATAGCTCCTATAATTCACCCCTCCACTTT.

This chain uses TRBV7-9 with TRBJ1-2; a weak D match, TRBD1 (6 bases). The V gene lost 5 bases and the J gene lost 2 bases, with 15 bases spanning the gap. This CDR3 contains 15 residues. Looked up from germline, CDR1 is SEHNR and CDR2 is FQNEAQ (reference sequence). The CDR3 sequence: CASSPGPGANYGYTF. CDR3 coding DNA: TGTGCCAGCAGCCCGGGCCCGGGGGCAAACTATGGCTACACCTTC.

The chain links TRBV7-2 to TRBJ2-5; D call uncertain. Germline CDR1 is SGHTA and CDR2 is FQGNSA. The CDR3 is made up of 15 amino acids. The V end was cut by 4 bases, the J end by 5 bases, with 17 bases between. The CDR3 coding sequence is TGTGCCAGCAGCTCCCCCCTGAGTTCGAGGGAGACCCAGTACTTC. The encoded protein is CASSSPLSSRETQYF.

The V call is TRBV11-2, the J call TRBJ2-1; D is unclear. This CDR3 has 15 amino acids. Germline values: CDR1 SGHAT, CDR2 FQNNGV. Between the trimmed V and J ends, which lost 1 base and 8 bases, there was a span of 15 bases. CDR3 in amino acids: CASSLGSDVGDEQFF. In nucleotides, the CDR3 is TGTGCCAGCAGCTTAGGCTCCGACGTAGGCGATGAGCAGTTCTTC.

The rearrangement links TRBV5-6 to TRBJ2-5, with 8 bases that match TRBD2. CDR1 SGHDT and CDR2 YYEEEE come from the germline V gene. The CDR3 consists of 17 residues. Trimming cost V 0 bases and J 5 bases; bases outside gene matches: 12. The CDR3 sequence is CASSLGNPRGGRETQYF. For the CDR3, the DNA is TGTGCCAGCAGCTTGGGTAACCCCCGGGGGGGCCGGGAGACCCAGTACTTC.

CDR3 sequence reads: CASSSTGGRKGSGNTIYF. The CDR3 nucleotides are TGTGCCAGTAGTAGCACAGGGGGCAGGAAAGGGTCTGGAAACACCATATATTTT. This chain uses TRBV19 with TRBJ1-3; 9 bases align to TRBD1. Germline-derived CDR1 and CDR2 are LNHDA and SQIVND (reference sequence). This CDR3 has 18 residues. V lost 4 bases and J lost 1; bases outside the gene matches: 11. Full variable domain (remainder filled in from reference TRBV19 and TRBJ1-3): DGGITQSPKYLFRKEGQNVTLSCEQNLNHDAMYWYRQDPGQGLRLIYYSQIVNDFQKGDIAEGYSVSREKKESFPLTVTSAQKNPTAFYLCASSSTGGRKGSGNTIYFGEGSWLTVV.

The CDR3 bases are TGCGCCAGCAGCAAAAGAGTGGGAGGGATTAACAATGAGCAGTTCTTC. Protein: CASSKRVGGINNEQFF. The genes are TRBV4-3 and TRBJ2-1, with 7 positions matching TRBD2. The germline CDR1 and CDR2 sequences are LGHNA and YSLEER. J gave up 5 bases and V 5 bases, and 12 bases lay outside the gene matches. The CDR3 contains 16 residues.

This clone was counted a single time. This chain links TRBV15 with TRBJ2-3; TRBD2 agrees at 11 bases. The CDR3 has 17 amino acids. V trimming: 0 bases; J trimming: 10 bases; junction bases outside the gene matches: 12. In germline, CDR1 is LNHNV, CDR2 YYDKDF (reference sequence). The CDR3 here is CATSRDGIAGGHKAQYF. CDR3 nucleotides: TGTGCCACCAGCAGAGATGGGATAGCGGGGGGGCATAAGGCGCAGTATTTT.

This clone appeared a single time. The chain links TRBV12-5 to TRBJ2-7, with 8 bases that match TRBD1. The CDR3 length is 16 residues. Germline-derived CDR1 and CDR2 are LGHNT and FRNRAP. Trimming took 5 bases from V and 4 from J; bases not matched to a gene: 13. The CDR3 spells CASGLHPRGRRYEQYF. CDR3 in DNA: TGTGCTAGTGGTCTACACCCCAGGGGGCGTAGGTACGAGCAGTACTTC. The whole variable domain, filled in from reference TRBV12-5 and TRBJ2-7, reads DARVTQTPRHKVTEMGQEVTMRCQPILGHNTVFWYRQTMMQGLELLAYFRNRAPLDDSGMPKDRFSAEMPDATLATLKIQPSEPRDSAVYFCASGLHPRGRRYEQYFGPGTRLTVT.

The chain carries TRBV4-1 and TRBJ1-3, with 11 positions matching TRBD1. CDR1 is MGHRA and CDR2 is YSYEKL in the germline V gene. The V and J ends lost 2 bases and 2 bases, in that order; junction bases with no gene match: 2. The CDR3 consists of 16 residues. This CDR3 reads CASSQPGQGAGNTIYF. The CDR3 nucleotides read TGCGCCAGCAGCCAACCGGGACAGGGGGCTGGAAACACCATATATTTT.

The CDR3 spells CASSFGTGVPPGLFF. CDR3 nucleotide sequence: TGTGCCAGCAGCTTCGGGACAGGGGTCCCCCCGGGACTGTTTTTT. The chain employs TRBV5-5 and TRBJ1-4; 10 bases map to TRBD1. CDR1 and CDR2 (germline): SGHKS, YYEKEE (reference sequence). This CDR3 is built from 15 residues. After removal of 2 bases from V and 13 bases from J, the junction contained 11 bases not matched to a gene.

This chain uses TRBV7-2 with TRBJ2-7, with 8 bases fitting TRBD1. The V gene's germline CDR1 is SGHTA and CDR2 FQGNSA. With 3 bases clipped from V and 7 bases from J, the junction kept 8 bases outside the gene matches. The CDR3 totals 14 residues. In DNA, the CDR3 is TGTGCCAGCAGCTTGGAGCAGGGGGCGGGTGAGCAGTACTTC. This translates into CASSLEQGAGEQYF.

The V and J genes are TRBV19 and TRBJ1-2; 9 bases are a match to TRBD1. The CDR3 is made up of 14 amino acids. CDR1 is LNHDA, CDR2 SQIVND, per germline (reference sequence). V lost 3 bases, J lost 8 bases, and 7 bases stayed unmatched. Here the CDR3 reads CASSIGQGKGGYTF. The CDR3 DNA reads TGTGCCAGTAGTATCGGACAGGGGAAGGGCGGCTACACCTTC.

J is TRBJ2-4 and V is TRBV4-1, with no clear D. V was clipped by 1 base and J by 9 bases, with 16 bases between them. Per germline, CDR1 MGHRA and CDR2 YSYEKL. The CDR3 is 15 residues long. The CDR3 loop is CASSQGSPVGSIQYF. DNA of the CDR3: TGCGCCAGCAGCCAAGGATCCCCAGTGGGTAGCATTCAGTACTTC.

The chain recombines TRBV5-1 with TRBJ2-4; D remains unclear. The CDR3 runs 17 residues. CDR1 and CDR2 from the germline V gene are SGHRS and YFSETQ. V shed 4 bases and J shed 0 bases, with 17 bases lying between them. The CDR3 DNA sequence: TGCGCCAGCAGCGACGGCGTAGCACCAGTAGCCAAAAACATTCAGTACTTC. Translation gives CASSDGVAPVAKNIQYF. The complete variable domain, with remaining parts taken from reference TRBV5-1 and TRBJ2-4, reads KAGVTQTPRYLIKTRGQQVTLSCSPISGHRSVSWYQQTPGQGLQFLFEYFSETQRNKGNFPGRFSGRQFSNSRSEMNVSTLELGDSALYLCASSDGVAPVAKNIQYFGAGTRLSVL.

The rearrangement uses TRBV7-2 and TRBJ2-1; D unresolved. This CDR3 region has 11 residues. Germline V gene lookup returns CDR1 SGHTA and CDR2 FQGNSA. Deletions cut 7 bases from V and 4 bases from J, with 5 bases between. The CDR3 loop is CASTRYNEQFF. CDR3 sequence (DNA): TGTGCCAGCACCCGGTACAATGAGCAGTTCTTC.

The chain employs TRBV7-6 and TRBJ1-5, with 7 bases identical to TRBD1. The CDR3 loop spans 18 amino acids. With 2 bases clipped from V and 5 bases from J, the junction kept 15 bases outside the gene matches. Germline V gives CDR1 SGHVS, CDR2 FNYEAQ. Written as DNA, the CDR3 is TGTGCCAGCAGCTTATACCCGGGACAGTGGAAATGGGATCAGCCCCAGCATTTT. Translation: CASSLYPGQWKWDQPQHF. Full variable domain (outside the CDR3, taken from reference TRBV7-6 and TRBJ1-5): GAGVSQSPRYKVTKRGQDVALRCDPISGHVSLYWYRQALGQGPEFLTYFNYEAQQDKSGLPNDRFSAERPEGSISTLTIQRTEQRDSAMYRCASSLYPGQWKWDQPQHFGDGTRLSIL.

V and J are TRBV27 and TRBJ2-2, with 7 nucleotides matching TRBD1. The V and J ends lost 4 bases and 5 bases, in that order; junction bases with no gene match: 7. The germline gives CDR1 MNHEY, CDR2 SMNVEV (reference sequence). CDR3 length: 15 residues. CDR3 sequence reads: CASSSTGKTTGELFF. CDR3 DNA: TGTGCCAGCAGTTCGACAGGGAAGACGACCGGGGAGCTGTTTTTT.

The V gene is TRBV5-1, the J gene TRBJ1-2, with 8 bases that match TRBD1. The CDR3 length is 14 residues. The germline CDR1 and CDR2 sequences are SGHRS and YFSETQ. V gave up 0 bases and J gave up 2 bases; unmatched junction bases: 0. The CDR3 DNA sequence: TGCGCCAGCAGCTTGGCAGGGGGCAACTATGGCTACACCTTC. It yields the protein CASSLAGGNYGYTF.

This sequence joins TRBV29-1 and TRBJ2-1, with 8 bases matching TRBD2. CDR1 and CDR2 from the germline V gene are SQVTM and ANQGSEA. Trimming took 5 bases from V and 8 from J; bases not matched to a gene: 11. The CDR3 sequence is 14 residues long. The CDR3 region has the DNA TGCAGCGTTCAAACAGGACTAGCAGATGATGAGCAGTTCTTC. Protein product: CSVQTGLADDEQFF.

The chain joins TRBV5-1 to TRBJ2-3; D unresolved. Germline values: CDR1 SGHRS, CDR2 YFSETQ. V lost 4 bases to trimming and J lost 0 bases, with 9 bases between them. The CDR3 is made up of 14 amino acids. The CDR3 spells CASSHPGSTDTQYF. CDR3 nucleotide sequence: TGCGCCAGCAGCCATCCCGGGAGCACAGATACGCAGTATTTT.

Concerning this clone: This sample includes further DNA sequences coding for the same CDR3. The rearrangement links TRBV6-1 to TRBJ1-3, with D maybe TRBD1 (5 bases). From germline, CDR1 is MNHNS and CDR2 SASEGT. V dropped 9 bases and J dropped 2 bases, with 11 bases sitting between them. The CDR3 contains 13 residues. Here the CDR3 DNA reads TGTGCCAGTGGACACAGCACTGGAAACACCATATATTTT. It specifies CASGHSTGNTIYF.

The chain has TRBV2 and TRBJ2-7; a possible D gene is TRBD1 (6 bases). CDR1 and CDR2 from the germline V gene are SNHLY and FYNNEI. Trimming cost V 6 bases and J 3 bases, with 15 bases left between them. This CDR3 is 14 amino acids long. CDR3 nucleotide sequence: TGTGCCAGCAGATCCGACAGGAGCATCTACGAGCAGTACTTC. Translating it yields CASRSDRSIYEQYF.